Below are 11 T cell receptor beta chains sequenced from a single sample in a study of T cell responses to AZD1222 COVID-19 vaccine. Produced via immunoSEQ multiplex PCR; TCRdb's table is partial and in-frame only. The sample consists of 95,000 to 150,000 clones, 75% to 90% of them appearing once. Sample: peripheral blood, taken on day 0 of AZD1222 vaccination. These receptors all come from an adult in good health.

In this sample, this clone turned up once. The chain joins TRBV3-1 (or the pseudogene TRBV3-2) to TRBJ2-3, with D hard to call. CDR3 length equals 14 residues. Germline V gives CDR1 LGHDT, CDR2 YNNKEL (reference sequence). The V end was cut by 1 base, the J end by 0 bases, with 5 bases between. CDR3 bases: TGTGCCAGCAGCCAAGGGGTGAGCACAGATACGCAGTATTTT. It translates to CASSQGVSTDTQYF.

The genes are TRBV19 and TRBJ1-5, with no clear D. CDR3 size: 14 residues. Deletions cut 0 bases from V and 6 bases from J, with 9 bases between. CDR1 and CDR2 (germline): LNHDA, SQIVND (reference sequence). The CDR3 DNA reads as TGTGCCAGTAGTATAGATGCGGGCGGTCAGCCCCAGCATTTT. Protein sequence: CASSIDAGGQPQHF.

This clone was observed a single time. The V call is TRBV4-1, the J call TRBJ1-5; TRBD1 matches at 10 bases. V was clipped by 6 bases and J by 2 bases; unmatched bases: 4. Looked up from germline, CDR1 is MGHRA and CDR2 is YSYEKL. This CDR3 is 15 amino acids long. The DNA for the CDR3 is TGCGCCAGCAGGCGGACAGGGGGGGGCAATCAGCCCCAGCATTTT. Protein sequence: CASRRTGGGNQPQHF.

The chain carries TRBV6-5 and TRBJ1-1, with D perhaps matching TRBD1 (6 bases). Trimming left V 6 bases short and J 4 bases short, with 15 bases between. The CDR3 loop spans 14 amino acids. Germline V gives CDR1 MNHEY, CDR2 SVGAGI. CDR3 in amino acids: CASRSGGSGTEAFF. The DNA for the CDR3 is TGTGCCAGCAGGTCCGGGGGCTCTGGCACTGAAGCTTTCTTT.

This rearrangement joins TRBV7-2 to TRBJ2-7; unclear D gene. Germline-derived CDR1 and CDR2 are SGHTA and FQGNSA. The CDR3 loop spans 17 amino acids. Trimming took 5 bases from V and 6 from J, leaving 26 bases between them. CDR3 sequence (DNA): TGTGCCAGCAGCGCCCGAATCGAGGTAGTTCCGTCTGGCGAGCAGTACTTC. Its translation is CASSARIEVVPSGEQYF.

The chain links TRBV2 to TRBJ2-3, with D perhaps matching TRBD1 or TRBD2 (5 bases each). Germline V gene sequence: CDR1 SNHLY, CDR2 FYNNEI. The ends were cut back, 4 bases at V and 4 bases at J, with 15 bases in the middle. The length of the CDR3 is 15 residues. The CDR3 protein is CASSGWDRVPDTQYF. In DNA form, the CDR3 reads TGTGCCAGCAGTGGATGGGACCGGGTTCCAGATACGCAGTATTTT.

The DNA of the CDR3 is TGCGCCAGCAGCCAAGTTCGGGTACAGAATCAAGAGACCCAGTACTTC. Amino acids: CASSQVRVQNQETQYF. The chain has TRBV4-3 and TRBJ2-5, with unresolved D. V gave up 1 base and J gave up 2 bases, with 14 bases separating them. This CDR3 contains 16 residues. Germline values: CDR1 LGHNA, CDR2 YSLEER.

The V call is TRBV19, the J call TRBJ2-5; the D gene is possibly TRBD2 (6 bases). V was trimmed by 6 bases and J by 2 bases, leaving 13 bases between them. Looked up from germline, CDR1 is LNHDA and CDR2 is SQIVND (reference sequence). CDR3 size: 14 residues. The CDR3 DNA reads TGTGCCAGTAGACCCGGGAGTGGGCAAGAGACCCAGTACTTC. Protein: CASRPGSGQETQYF.

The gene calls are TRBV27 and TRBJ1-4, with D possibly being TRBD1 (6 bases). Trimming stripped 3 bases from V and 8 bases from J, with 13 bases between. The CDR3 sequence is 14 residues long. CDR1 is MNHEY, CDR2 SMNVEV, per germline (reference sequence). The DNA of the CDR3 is TGTGCCAGCAGTTTTAGGGGGGGGGAGGAAAAACTGTTTTTT. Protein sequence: CASSFRGGEEKLFF.

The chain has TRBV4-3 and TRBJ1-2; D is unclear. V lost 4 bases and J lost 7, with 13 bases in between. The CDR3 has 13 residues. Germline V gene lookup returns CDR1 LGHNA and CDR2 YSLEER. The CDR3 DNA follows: TGCGCCAGCAGCCCCGGGCCTTACTTTGGCTACACCTTC. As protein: CASSPGPYFGYTF.

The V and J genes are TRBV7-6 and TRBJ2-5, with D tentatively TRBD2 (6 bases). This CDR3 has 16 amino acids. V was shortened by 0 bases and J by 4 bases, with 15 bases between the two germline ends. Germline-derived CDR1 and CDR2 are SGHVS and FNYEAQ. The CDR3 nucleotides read TGTGCCAGCAGCTTAGCGGTGGTGACTAGTGGAGAGACCCAGTACTTC. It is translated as CASSLAVVTSGETQYF.